This T cell receptor (beta chain) was identified in a study of blood T cell repertoires in COVID-19. Study at large: COVID-19 samples from acute and convalescent phases originated in the United States, Italy and Spain. In each case, the material was cDNA or gDNA derived from T cells, B-cell-depleted T cells, or PBMCs.

This CDR3 spans 14 amino acids. With 4 bases removed from V and 8 bases from J, the gap between germline ends came to 14 bases. Germline CDR1 reads MDHEN; CDR2 reads SYDVKM. Per the original methods: Reference gene primer amplification gave nucleated cell count estimates. The repertoire was sequenced with immunoSEQ multiplex PCR; TCRdb's copy has only in-frame clones and lacks some. V, J and clone size are taken as reported in that table, and D and trimming were inferred from the DNA itself. The table records fewer than 350,000 clones, about 86% of them present only once. This chain uses TRBV28 with TRBJ2-2, with D maybe TRBD1 (7 bases). The source of this sequence is a woman aged 60-75 years with active or convalescent COVID-19. Sequences were obtained from peripheral blood. The CDR3 spells CASSSYRGGGELFF. As DNA, the CDR3 is TGTGCCAGCAGTTCTTACAGGGGAGGAGGGGAGCTGTTTTTT. Based on the CDR3 plus reference TRBV28 and TRBJ2-2, the full variable domain is DVKVTQSSRYLVKRTGEKVFLECVQDMDHENMFWYRQDPGLGLRLIYFSYDVKMKEKGDIPEGYSVSREKKERFSLILESASTNQTSMYLCASSSYRGGGELFFGEGSRLTVL.